Listed here is a single T cell receptor beta chain. Antigen: not known. This sample is part of a study of a mutant IDH1 vaccine in newly diagnosed glioma. In the study overall: There were approximately 62% males and around 40% females among treated patients, whose mean age was approximately 44 years. Standard pretreatment was either radiotherapy, temozolomide, or, for most, radiochemotherapy with temozolomide.

Time point meaning: week 5, during vaccination. The content of each vaccine dose was 300 ug of mutant IDH1 20-mer peptide, and topical imiquimod accompanied it. The CDR3 has 13 residues. In germline, CDR1 is LGHNA, CDR2 YNFKEQ. V shed 0 bases and J shed 1 base, with 4 bases lying between them. Profiling relied on immunoSEQ multiplex PCR, and the TCRdb table lists in-frame clones only, not all of them. Counted here are about 42,000 clones, 80% to 90% occurring once; the ten biggest clones make up around 1.8%. The material was PBMCs, obtained from a glioma patient whose treatment included an IDH1 peptide vaccine. This TCR came from a man in his forties with glioma. This chain joins TRBV4-2 and TRBJ2-7; D is uncertain. The CDR3 DNA reads as TGTGCCAGCAGCCAAGAACGGTCCTACGAGCAGTACTTC. Encoded protein: CASSQERSYEQYF.